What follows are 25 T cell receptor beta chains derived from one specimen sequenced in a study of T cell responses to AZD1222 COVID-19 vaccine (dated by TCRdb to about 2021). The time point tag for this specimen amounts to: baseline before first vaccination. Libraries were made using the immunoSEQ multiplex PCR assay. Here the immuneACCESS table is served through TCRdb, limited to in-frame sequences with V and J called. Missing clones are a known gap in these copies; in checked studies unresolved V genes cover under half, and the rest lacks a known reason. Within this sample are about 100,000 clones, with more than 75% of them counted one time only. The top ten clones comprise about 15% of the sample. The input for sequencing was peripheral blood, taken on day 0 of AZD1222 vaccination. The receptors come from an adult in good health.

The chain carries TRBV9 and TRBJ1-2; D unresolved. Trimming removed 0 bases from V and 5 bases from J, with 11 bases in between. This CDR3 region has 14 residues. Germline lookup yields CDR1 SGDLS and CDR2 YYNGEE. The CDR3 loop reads CASSVGTGTYGYTF. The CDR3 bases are TGTGCCAGCAGCGTAGGTACGGGAACTTATGGCTACACCTTC.

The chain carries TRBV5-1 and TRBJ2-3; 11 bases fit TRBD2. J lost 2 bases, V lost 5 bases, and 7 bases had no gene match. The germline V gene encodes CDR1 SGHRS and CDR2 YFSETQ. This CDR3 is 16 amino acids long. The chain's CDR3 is CASREASGGYTDTQYF. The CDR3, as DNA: TGCGCCAGCAGGGAGGCTAGCGGGGGGTACACAGATACGCAGTATTTT.

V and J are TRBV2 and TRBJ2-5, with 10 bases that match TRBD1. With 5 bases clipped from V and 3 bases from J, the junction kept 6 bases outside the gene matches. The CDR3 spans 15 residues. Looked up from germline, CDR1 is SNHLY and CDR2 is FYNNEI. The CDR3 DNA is TGTGCCAGCAGTTCGGGACAGGGGTTAAAAGAGACCCAGTACTTC. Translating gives CASSSGQGLKETQYF.

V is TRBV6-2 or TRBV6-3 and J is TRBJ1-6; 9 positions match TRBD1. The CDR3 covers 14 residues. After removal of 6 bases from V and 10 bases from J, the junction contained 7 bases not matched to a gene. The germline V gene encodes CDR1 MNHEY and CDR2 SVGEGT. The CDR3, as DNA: TGTGCCAGCAGCTCCCGGGACAGGGCATCACCCCTCCACTTT. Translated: CASSSRDRASPLHF.

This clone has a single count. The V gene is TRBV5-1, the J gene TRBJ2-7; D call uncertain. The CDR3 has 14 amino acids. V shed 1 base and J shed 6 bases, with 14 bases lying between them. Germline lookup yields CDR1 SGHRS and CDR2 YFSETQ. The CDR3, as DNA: TGCGCCAGCAGCTTGTTTACAGATTCGGGCGAGCAGTACTTC. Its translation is CASSLFTDSGEQYF.

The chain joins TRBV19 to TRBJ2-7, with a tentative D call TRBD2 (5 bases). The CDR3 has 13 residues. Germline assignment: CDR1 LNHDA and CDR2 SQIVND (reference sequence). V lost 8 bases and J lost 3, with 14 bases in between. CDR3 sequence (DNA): TGTGCCAGTTCGGGTGGAGAGGGCTACGAGCAGTACTTC. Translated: CASSGGEGYEQYF.

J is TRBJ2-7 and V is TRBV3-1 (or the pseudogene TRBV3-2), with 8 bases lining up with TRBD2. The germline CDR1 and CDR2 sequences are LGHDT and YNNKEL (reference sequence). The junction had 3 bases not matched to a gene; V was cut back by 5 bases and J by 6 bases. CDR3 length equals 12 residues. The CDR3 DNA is TGTGCCAGCAGCATCCGGGAGGGCGAGCAGTACTTC. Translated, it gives CASSIREGEQYF.

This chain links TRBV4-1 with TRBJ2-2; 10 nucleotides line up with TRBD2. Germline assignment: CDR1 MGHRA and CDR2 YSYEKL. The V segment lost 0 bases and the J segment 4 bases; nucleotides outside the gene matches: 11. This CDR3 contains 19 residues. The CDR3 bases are TGCGCCAGCAGCCAAGAGGGGGCGGAGACTAGCGGGTTCACCGGGGAGCTGTTTTTT. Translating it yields CASSQEGAETSGFTGELFF.

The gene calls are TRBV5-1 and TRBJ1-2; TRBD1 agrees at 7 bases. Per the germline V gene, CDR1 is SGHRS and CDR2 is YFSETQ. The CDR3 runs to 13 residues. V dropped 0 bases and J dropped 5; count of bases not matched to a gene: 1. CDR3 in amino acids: CASSLEQGYGYTF. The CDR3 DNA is TGCGCCAGCAGCTTGGAACAGGGGTATGGCTACACCTTC.

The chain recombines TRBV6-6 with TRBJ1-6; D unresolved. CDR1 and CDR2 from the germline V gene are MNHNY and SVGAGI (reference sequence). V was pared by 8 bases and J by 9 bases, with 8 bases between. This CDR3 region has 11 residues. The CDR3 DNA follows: TGTGCCAGCCGTAGTTCTTCACCCCTCCACTTT. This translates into CASRSSSPLHF.

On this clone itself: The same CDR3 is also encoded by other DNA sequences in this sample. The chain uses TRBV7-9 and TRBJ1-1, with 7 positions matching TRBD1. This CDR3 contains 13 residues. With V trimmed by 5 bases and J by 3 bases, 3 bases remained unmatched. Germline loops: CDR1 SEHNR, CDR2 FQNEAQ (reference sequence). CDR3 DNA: TGTGCCAGCAGCCCCCAGGGGGACACTGAAGCTTTCTTT. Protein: CASSPQGDTEAFF.

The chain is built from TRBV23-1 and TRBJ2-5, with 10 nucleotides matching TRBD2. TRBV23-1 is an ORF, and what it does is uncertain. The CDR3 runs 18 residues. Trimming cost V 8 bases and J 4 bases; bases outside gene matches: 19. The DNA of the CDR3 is TGCGCCAGCGAGAGACCCCTTGAGCGGGAGCGGGGGGGAGAGACCCAGTACTTC. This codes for CASERPLERERGGETQYF.

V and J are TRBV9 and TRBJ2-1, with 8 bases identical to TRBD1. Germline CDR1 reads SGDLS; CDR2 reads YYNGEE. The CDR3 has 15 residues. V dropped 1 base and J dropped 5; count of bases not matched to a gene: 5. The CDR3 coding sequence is TGTGCCAGCAGCGTACAGGGGGCGCCCGACAATGAGCAGTTCTTC. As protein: CASSVQGAPDNEQFF.

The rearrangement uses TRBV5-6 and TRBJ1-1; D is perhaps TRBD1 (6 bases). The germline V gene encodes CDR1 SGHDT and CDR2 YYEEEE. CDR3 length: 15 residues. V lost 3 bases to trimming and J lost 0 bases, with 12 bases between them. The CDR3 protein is CASSSGTYMNTEAFF. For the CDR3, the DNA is TGTGCCAGCAGCTCCGGGACATACATGAACACTGAAGCTTTCTTT.

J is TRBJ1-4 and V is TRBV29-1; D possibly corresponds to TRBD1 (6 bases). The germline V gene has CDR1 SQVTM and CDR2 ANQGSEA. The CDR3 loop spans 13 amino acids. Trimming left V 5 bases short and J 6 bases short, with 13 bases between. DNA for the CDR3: TGCAGCGTTAAGAAAAACAGGGATGAAAAACTGTTTTTT. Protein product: CSVKKNRDEKLFF.

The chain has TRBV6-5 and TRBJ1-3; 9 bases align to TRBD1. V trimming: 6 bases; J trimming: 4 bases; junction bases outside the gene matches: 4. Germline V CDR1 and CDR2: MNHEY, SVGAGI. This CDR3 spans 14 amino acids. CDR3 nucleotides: TGTGCCAGCAGCATGGGACAGGGCGGAAACACCATATATTTT. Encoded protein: CASSMGQGGNTIYF.

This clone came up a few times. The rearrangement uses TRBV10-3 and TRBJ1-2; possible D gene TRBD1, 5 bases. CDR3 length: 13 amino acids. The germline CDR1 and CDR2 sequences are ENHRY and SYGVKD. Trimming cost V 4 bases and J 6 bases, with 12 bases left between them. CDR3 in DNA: TGTGCCATCAGTGTCGAGGGGTTCAATGGCTACACCTTC. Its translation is CAISVEGFNGYTF.

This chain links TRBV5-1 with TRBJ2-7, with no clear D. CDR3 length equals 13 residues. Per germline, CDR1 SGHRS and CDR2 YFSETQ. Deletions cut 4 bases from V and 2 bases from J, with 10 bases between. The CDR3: CASSPGEAYEQYF. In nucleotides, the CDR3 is TGCGCCAGCAGCCCGGGTGAGGCCTACGAGCAGTACTTC.

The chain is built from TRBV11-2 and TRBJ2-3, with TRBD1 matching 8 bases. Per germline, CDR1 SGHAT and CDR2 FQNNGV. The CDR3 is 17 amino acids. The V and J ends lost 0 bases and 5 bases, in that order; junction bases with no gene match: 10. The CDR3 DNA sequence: TGTGCCAGCAGCTTAGAGTTGGGCAGGGGGCGAAGAGATACGCAGTATTTT. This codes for CASSLELGRGRRDTQYF.

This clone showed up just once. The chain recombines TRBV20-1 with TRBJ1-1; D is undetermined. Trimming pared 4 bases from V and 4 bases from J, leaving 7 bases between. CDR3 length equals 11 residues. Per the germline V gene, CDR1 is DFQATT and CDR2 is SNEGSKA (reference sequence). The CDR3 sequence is CSATAGTEAFF. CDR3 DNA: TGCAGTGCTACCGCAGGCACTGAAGCTTTCTTT.

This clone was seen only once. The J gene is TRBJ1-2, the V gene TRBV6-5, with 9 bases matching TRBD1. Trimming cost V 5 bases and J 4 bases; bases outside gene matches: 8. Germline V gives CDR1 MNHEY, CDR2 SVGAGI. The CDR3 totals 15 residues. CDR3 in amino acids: CASSPRTGAIYGYTF. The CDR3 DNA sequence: TGTGCCAGCAGTCCAAGGACAGGGGCAATCTATGGCTACACCTTC.

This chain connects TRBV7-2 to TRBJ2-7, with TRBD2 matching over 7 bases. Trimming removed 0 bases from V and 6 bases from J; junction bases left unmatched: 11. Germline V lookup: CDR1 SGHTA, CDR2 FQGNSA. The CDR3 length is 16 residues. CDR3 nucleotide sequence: TGTGCCAGCAGCTTAGCTTGGGAGGGCCCATCTAGCGAGCAGTACTTC. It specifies CASSLAWEGPSSEQYF.

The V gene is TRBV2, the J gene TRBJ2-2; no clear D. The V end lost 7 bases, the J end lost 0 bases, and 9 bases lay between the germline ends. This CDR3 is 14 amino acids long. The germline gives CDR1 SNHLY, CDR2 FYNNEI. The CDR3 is CASNFGTNTGELFF. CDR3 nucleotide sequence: TGTGCCAGCAATTTTGGAACGAACACCGGGGAGCTGTTTTTT.

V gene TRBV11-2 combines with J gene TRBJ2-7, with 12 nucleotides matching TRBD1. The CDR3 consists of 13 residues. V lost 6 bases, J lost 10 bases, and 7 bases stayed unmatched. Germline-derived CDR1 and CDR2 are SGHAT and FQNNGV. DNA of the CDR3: TGTGCCAGCAGGCTGGGACAGGGGGCGAGACAGTACTTC. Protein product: CASRLGQGARQYF. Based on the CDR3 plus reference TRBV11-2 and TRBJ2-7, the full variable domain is EAGVAQSPRYKIIEKRQSVAFWCNPISGHATLYWYQQILGQGPKLLIQFQNNGVVDDSQLPKDRFSAERLKGVDSTLKIQPAKLEDSAVYLCASRLGQGARQYFGPGTRLTVT.

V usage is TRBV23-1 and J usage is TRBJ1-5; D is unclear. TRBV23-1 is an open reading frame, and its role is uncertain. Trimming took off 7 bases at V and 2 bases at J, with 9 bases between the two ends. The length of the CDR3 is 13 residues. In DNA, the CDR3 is TGCGCCAGCAAGACCAGCGGCAATCAGCCCCAGCATTTT. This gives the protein CASKTSGNQPQHF.